This is a list of T cell receptor beta chains from one sample in a study of cytomegalovirus exposure and HLA in healthy donors. Clones were sequenced by immunoSEQ multiplex PCR, and TCRdb holds only the in-frame ones, with some missing. The sample yields about 150,000 clones, less than 90% seen once. The sequenced sample was PBMCs. Receptor source: a boy between 2 and 10 years old in good health and CMV-seronegative. The CDR3 runs from the conserved cysteine through the conserved F or W. D genes are given only for firm matches. Clone size appears in some rows only: once, few, many, or a class for an expanded clone.

D gene: NA; V gene: TRBV28; J gene: TRBJ1-1; clone size: NA; CDR3 protein: CASSLRHLEAFF; CDR3 DNA: TGTGCCAGCAGTCTACGACATCTTGAAGCTTTCTTT
D gene: TRBD1; V gene: TRBV4-1; J gene: TRBJ1-1; clone size: few; CDR3 protein: CASSQATGGGGEAFF; CDR3 DNA: TGCGCCAGCAGCCAAGCGACAGGGGGCGGCGGAGAAGCTTTCTTT
D gene: TRBD2; V gene: TRBV5-4; J gene: TRBJ2-2; clone size: NA; CDR3 protein: CASSPASGGGYTGELFF; CDR3 DNA: TGTGCCAGCAGCCCCGCATCGGGAGGAGGTTACACCGGGGAGCTGTTTTTT
D gene: NA; V gene: TRBV9; J gene: TRBJ2-1; clone size: NA; CDR3 protein: CASSVDGWEHNEQFF; CDR3 DNA: TGTGCCAGCAGCGTAGATGGGTGGGAGCACAATGAGCAGTTCTTC
D gene: NA; V gene: TRBV6-1; J gene: TRBJ1-1; clone size: NA; CDR3 protein: CASSAYGVRTEAFF; CDR3 DNA: TGTGCCAGCAGTGCCTACGGGGTACGAACTGAAGCTTTCTTT
D gene: NA; V gene: TRBV4-2; J gene: TRBJ2-7; clone size: NA; CDR3 protein: CASSQGIRAEEQYF; CDR3 DNA: TGTGCCAGCAGCCAAGGAATCAGGGCCGAGGAGCAGTACTTC
D gene: NA; V gene: TRBV28; J gene: TRBJ1-2; clone size: NA; CDR3 protein: CASSLTTTYYGYTF; CDR3 DNA: TGTGCCAGCAGTTTAACTACCACGTACTATGGCTACACCTTC
D gene: NA; V gene: TRBV10-3; J gene: TRBJ1-2; clone size: NA; CDR3 protein: CAISDPGYGYTF; CDR3 DNA: TGTGCCATCAGTGACCCAGGCTATGGCTACACCTTC
D gene: TRBD2; V gene: TRBV5-1; J gene: TRBJ2-2; clone size: NA; CDR3 protein: CASSTTGTSATGELFF; CDR3 DNA: TGCGCCAGCAGCACTACCGGGACTAGCGCAACCGGGGAGCTGTTTTTT
D gene: NA; V gene: TRBV4-1; J gene: TRBJ1-3; clone size: NA; CDR3 protein: CASSQEGQISGNTIYF; CDR3 DNA: TGCGCCAGCAGCCAAGAGGGACAAATCTCTGGAAACACCATATATTTT
D gene: NA; V gene: TRBV10-3; J gene: TRBJ2-2; clone size: NA; CDR3 protein: CAISGTDPAQTGELFF; CDR3 DNA: TGTGCCATCAGTGGAACAGATCCGGCACAGACCGGGGAGCTGTTTTTT
D gene: NA; V gene: TRBV14; J gene: TRBJ1-2; clone size: NA; CDR3 protein: CASSQGWGYGYTF; CDR3 DNA: TGTGCCAGCAGTCAGGGGTGGGGCTATGGCTACACCTTC
D gene: TRBD1; V gene: TRBV13; J gene: TRBJ2-1; clone size: NA; CDR3 protein: CASSSATQGARGNEQFF; CDR3 DNA: TGTGCCAGCAGCTCAGCAACCCAGGGGGCGCGGGGCAATGAGCAGTTCTTC
D gene: TRBD2; V gene: TRBV2; J gene: TRBJ2-1; clone size: NA; CDR3 protein: CASITGRAGNEQFF; CDR3 DNA: TGTGCCAGCATAACCGGGAGGGCCGGAAATGAGCAGTTCTTC
D gene: NA; V gene: TRBV5-1; J gene: TRBJ1-4; clone size: NA; CDR3 protein: CASSPRTGGEKLFF; CDR3 DNA: TGCGCCAGCAGCCCACGGACCGGGGGGGAAAAACTGTTTTTT
D gene: TRBD2; V gene: TRBV28; J gene: TRBJ2-7; clone size: NA; CDR3 protein: CASSFQVWDGLAGGGSYEQYF; CDR3 DNA: TGTGCCAGCAGTTTTCAAGTTTGGGACGGACTAGCGGGAGGAGGCTCCTACGAGCAGTACTTC
D gene: NA; V gene: TRBV28; J gene: TRBJ2-3; clone size: NA; CDR3 protein: CASSLSRADTLFTDTQYF; CDR3 DNA: TGTGCCAGCAGTTTATCCAGGGCAGACACTCTTTTCACAGATACGCAGTATTTT
D gene: NA; V gene: TRBV5-1; J gene: TRBJ1-5; clone size: NA; CDR3 protein: CASSLAGGGNQPQHF; CDR3 DNA: TGCGCCAGCAGCTTGGCGGGGGGCGGCAATCAGCCCCAGCATTTT
D gene: TRBD1; V gene: TRBV19; J gene: TRBJ2-5; clone size: NA; CDR3 protein: CASSRGSYVEETQYF; CDR3 DNA: TGTGCCAGTAGCAGGGGGAGTTATGTTGAGGAGACCCAGTACTTC